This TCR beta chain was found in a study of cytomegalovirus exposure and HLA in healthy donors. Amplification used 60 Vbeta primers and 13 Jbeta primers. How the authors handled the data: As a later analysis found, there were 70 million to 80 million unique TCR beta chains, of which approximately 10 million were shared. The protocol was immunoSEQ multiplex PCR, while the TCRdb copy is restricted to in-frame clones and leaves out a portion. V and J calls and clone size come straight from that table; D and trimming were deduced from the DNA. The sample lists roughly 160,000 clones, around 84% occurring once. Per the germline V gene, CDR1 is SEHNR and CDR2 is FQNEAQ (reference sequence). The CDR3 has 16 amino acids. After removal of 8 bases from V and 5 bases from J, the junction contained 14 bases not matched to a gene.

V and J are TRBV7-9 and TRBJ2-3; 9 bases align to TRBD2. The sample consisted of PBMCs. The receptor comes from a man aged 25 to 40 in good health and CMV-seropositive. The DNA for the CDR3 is TGTGCCAGCGCTGAGGTGTTAGCGGGAGTAAGAGATACGCAGTATTTT. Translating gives CASAEVLAGVRDTQYF.